Reported below is one T cell receptor beta chain. This entry is derived from a study of control samples from healthy donors and cancer patients. The data were produced by immunoSEQ multiplex PCR, yet TCRdb's version contains in-frame clones alone and is incomplete. The repertoire holds approximately 86,000 clones, with approximately 93% as singletons. The V and J ends lost 8 bases and 6 bases respectively, with 22 bases between them. The germline V gene has CDR1 KGHSH and CDR2 LQKENI. This CDR3 comprises 15 residues. The V gene is TRBV18, the J gene TRBJ1-2, with unresolved D. Sequences were obtained from blood. The TCR sequence derives from a woman aged 25 to 45 in good health. The CDR3, as DNA: TGTGCCAGCACGGGAAACACGGCACAACGGGATGGCTACACCTTC. This sequence encodes CASTGNTAQRDGYTF.